The sequence of this T cell receptor beta chain was determined in a study of human T cells and chemical hapten exposure. General study findings and limits: TCRs at a frequency above 1 in 1000 stayed unchanged with DPC sensitization.

Time point here: healthy volunteer bleed at 2 weeks. Unfractionated whole blood served as the source for total RNA extraction. Original analysis: The number of TCRs in each sample had a median of about 96,000 and spanned about 20,000 to 690,600. TCRdb reanalysed the RACE reads using MiXCR and keeps one entry per CDR3 protein. What appears here as the V and J calls and clone size reflects TCRdb's work, not the paper's. Of 130,000 or so distinct CDR3 sequences in the sample, approximately 9.5% were seen once. Germline CDR1 DFQATT, CDR2 SNEGSKA (reference sequence). Trimming took off 6 bases at V and 0 bases at J, with 12 bases between the two ends. This CDR3 is built from 13 residues. Notes on this clonotype: The antigen is undetermined.

The V and J genes are TRBV20-1 and TRBJ2-7, with a tentative D call TRBD2 (6 bases). The sequence derives from a male donor in good health. Some clones in this sample may be carry-over from other donors' samples. The sample was whole blood. CDR3 residues: CSANSGYSYEQYF. The CDR3 DNA reads TGCAGTGCGAATAGCGGTTACTCCTACGAGCAGTACTTC.